The 7 T cell receptor beta chains reported below all come from one sample, sequenced in a study of early T cells in non-severe SARS-CoV-2 infection. TCRdb ran MiXCR on the 5' RACE reads and lists one entry per CDR3 protein. Here the sample spans tens of thousands of distinct CDR3 sequences, 5.5% to 7.5% being singletons. Here the sequenced sample was whole blood, taken at baseline. The receptors come from an adult who was a healthcare worker with PCR-confirmed SARS-CoV-2 infection or an uninfected control (not recorded which).

This clonotype was seen a handful of times. The chain recombines TRBV7-9 with TRBJ1-1, with D hard to call. The V end lost 1 base, the J end lost 5 bases, and 14 bases lay between the germline ends. Germline V gene data show CDR1 as SEHNR and CDR2 as FQNEAQ (reference sequence). The CDR3 extends over 15 amino acids. In DNA form, the CDR3 reads TGTGCCAGCAGCTTAGGCCGCAGCTATGGGACTGAAGCTTTCTTT. It codes for CASSLGRSYGTEAFF.

V gene TRBV7-2 combines with J gene TRBJ1-2; D remains unclear. Germline loops: CDR1 SGHTA, CDR2 FQGNSA. The CDR3 length is 15 residues. Between the trimmed V and J ends, which lost 5 bases and 2 bases, there was a span of 15 bases. Written as DNA, the CDR3 is TGTGCCAGCAGCCGAGATGTGCCGACCAACTATGGCTACACCTTC. As protein: CASSRDVPTNYGYTF. The variable domain in full, with the rest retrieved from reference TRBV7-2 and TRBJ1-2, is GAGVSQSPSNKVTEKGKDVELRCDPISGHTALYWYRQSLGQGLEFLIYFQGNSAPDKSGLPSDRFSAERTGGSVSTLTIQRTQQEDSAVYLCASSRDVPTNYGYTFGSGTRLTVV.

In its sample, this clonotype was seen a few times. The V and J genes are TRBV12-3 or TRBV12-4 and TRBJ2-1; maybe TRBD1 (5 bases). V lost 4 bases and J 6 bases, leaving 13 bases between the germline ends. The CDR3 is 14 residues long. The DNA of the CDR3 is TGTGCCAGCAGTTCCAATTGGGGCACCAATGAGCAGTTCTTC. Translated: CASSSNWGTNEQFF.

This clonotype was detected only a few times. The chain combines TRBV20-1 with TRBJ2-5, with a possible D match to TRBD2 (6 bases). This CDR3 region has 14 residues. CDR1 and CDR2 from the germline V gene are DFQATT and SNEGSKA (reference sequence). Between the trimmed V and J ends, which lost 6 bases and 5 bases, there was a span of 19 bases. The CDR3: CSASGTPSPETQYF. The CDR3 DNA reads as TGCAGTGCGAGTGGGACTCCCTCGCCGGAGACCCAGTACTTC.

The V gene is TRBV3-1, the J gene TRBJ1-6; D gene ambiguous. Germline CDR1 and CDR2: LGHDT and YNNKEL (reference sequence). The CDR3 consists of 13 residues. V lost 4 bases and J 10 bases, leaving 11 bases between the germline ends. CDR3 sequence: CASSPGVTSPLHF. DNA for the CDR3: TGTGCCAGCAGCCCTGGGGTGACCTCACCCCTCCACTTT.

This clonotype was counted ten times or more. The chain joins TRBV20-1 to TRBJ1-5; D gene uncertain. The CDR3 consists of 12 residues. V lost 3 bases, J lost 4 bases, and 7 bases lay in between. Per the germline V gene, CDR1 is DFQATT and CDR2 is SNEGSKA (reference sequence). CDR3 in DNA: TGCAGTGCTAGGAGGAGGAATCAGCCCCAGCATTTT. This gives the protein CSARRRNQPQHF.

The chain combines TRBV27 with TRBJ1-2; D uncertain. Trimming took off 4 bases at V and 4 bases at J, with 13 bases between the two ends. The CDR3 extends over 14 amino acids. Per germline, CDR1 MNHEY and CDR2 SMNVEV (reference sequence). The CDR3, as DNA: TGTGCCAGCAGTTCCCACGCGGGTTCCTATGGCTACACCTTC. Amino acids: CASSSHAGSYGYTF.